Listed below are T cell receptor beta chains from one sample, sequenced in a study of blood T cell repertoires in COVID-19. Generated by immunoSEQ multiplex PCR, the TCRdb table keeps only in-frame clones and is missing some. Among around 180,000 clones, roughly 70% were seen once, and the ten largest hold around 3%. Input material: peripheral blood. The receptors derive from a woman older than 75 with acute or convalescent COVID-19. CDR3s include the opening cysteine and the closing phenylalanine or tryptophan. A D gene is named only where the DNA matches it firmly. Clone sizes are given selectively: once, few, many, or a class where the clone is expanded.

>NA|TRBJ1-4|TRBV3-1/TRBV3-2|NA
CASSQVNTGDEKLFF
TGTGCCAGCAGCCAAGTTAATACGGGTGATGAAAAACTGTTTTTT
>NA|TRBJ1-3|TRBV18|NA
CASSPGQRNTIYF
TGTGCCAGCTCGCCTGGGCAGCGAAACACCATATATTTT
>TRBD2|TRBJ2-1|TRBV7-8|NA
CASSKYLAGEGGEQFF
TGTGCCAGCAGTAAATATCTAGCGGGAGAGGGGGGGGAGCAGTTCTTC
>NA|TRBJ2-7|TRBV27|NA
CASSLMAARNEQYF
TGTGCCAGCAGTTTAATGGCGGCGAGGAACGAGCAGTACTTC
>NA|TRBJ1-6|TRBV2|NA
CASSFEGDNSPLHF
TGTGCCAGCAGTTTTGAGGGGGATAATTCACCCCTCCACTTT
>TRBD1|TRBJ1-5|TRBV27|NA
CASTPTGGGNQPQHF
TGTGCCAGCACACCTACAGGGGGTGGCAATCAGCCCCAGCATTTT
>TRBD1|TRBJ2-2|TRBV10-3|NA
CAISDSTTGRTGELFF
TGTGCCATCAGTGACTCGACGACAGGGCGAACCGGGGAGCTGTTTTTT
>NA|TRBJ2-7|TRBV6-5|NA
CASNHREAAEQYF
TGTGCCAGCAACCACAGGGAAGCGGCCGAGCAGTACTTC
>NA|TRBJ1-2|TRBV7-2|NA
CASSLATANYGYTF
TGTGCCAGCAGCTTAGCTACAGCTAACTATGGCTACACCTTC
>NA|TRBJ2-2|TRBV27|NA
CASSLDVGQTVNTGELFF
TGTGCCAGCAGTTTAGACGTAGGACAGACAGTGAACACCGGGGAGCTGTTTTTT
>NA|TRBJ1-5|TRBV12-3/TRBV12-4|NA
CASSPSDQPQHF
TGTGCCAGCAGTCCTTCGGATCAGCCCCAGCATTTT
>NA|TRBJ1-3|TRBV9|NA
CASSPRTVSGNTIYF
TGTGCCAGCAGCCCGCGGACTGTCTCTGGAAACACCATATATTTT
>NA|TRBJ2-7|TRBV27|NA
CASGGTYEQYF
TGTGCCAGCGGCGGGACCTACGAGCAGTACTTC
>NA|TRBJ2-3|TRBV7-6|NA
CASSLVAGAGSGDTQYF
TGTGCCAGCAGCTTAGTCGCCGGAGCCGGGTCTGGAGATACGCAGTATTTT
>NA|TRBJ1-4|TRBV2|few
CASSANKAEHEKLFF
TGTGCCAGCAGCGCTAATAAAGCGGAACATGAAAAACTGTTTTTT
>TRBD1|TRBJ1-2|TRBV7-2|NA
CASSLATGGRGYGYTF
TGTGCCAGCAGCTTAGCAACAGGGGGCCGGGGCTATGGCTACACCTTC
>NA|TRBJ2-7|TRBV24-1|NA
CATSARGIHEQYF
TGTGCCACCAGTGCCCGGGGGATCCACGAGCAGTACTTC
>TRBD1|TRBJ1-4|TRBV7-6|NA
CASSLRDSFNEKLFF
TGTGCCAGCAGCCTCCGGGACAGCTTTAATGAAAAACTGTTTTTT
>NA|TRBJ1-4|TRBV7-9|NA
CASSLYGGEKLFF
TGTGCCAGCAGCTTATACGGGGGTGAAAAACTGTTTTTT
>TRBD2|TRBJ2-7|TRBV6-6|NA
CASSPGALAGRAYEQYF
TGTGCCAGCAGTCCAGGGGCTCTAGCGGGTAGGGCCTACGAGCAGTACTTC
>NA|TRBJ2-7|TRBV14|few
CASSQGAGGLTEQYF
TGTGCCAGCAGCCAAGGCGCAGGTGGATTAACCGAGCAGTACTTC
>NA|TRBJ2-5|TRBV5-1|NA
CASSAGPAEQETQYF
TGCGCCAGCAGCGCAGGCCCGGCAGAGCAAGAGACCCAGTACTTC
>NA|TRBJ2-1|TRBV24-1|NA
CATSDLGGLGGNEQFF
TGTGCCACCAGTGATTTAGGGGGCCTCGGGGGCAATGAGCAGTTCTTC
>NA|TRBJ2-7|TRBV30|NA
CAWSAGEYEQYF
TGTGCCTGGAGCGCAGGGGAGTACGAGCAGTACTTC
>NA|TRBJ2-2|TRBV11-2|NA
CASSLDPGNTGELFF
TGTGCCAGCAGCTTAGATCCAGGGAACACCGGGGAGCTGTTTTTT
>NA|TRBJ2-7|TRBV19|NA
CASSIGHTYEQYF
TGTGCCAGTAGTATCGGTCATACCTACGAGCAGTACTTC
>NA|TRBJ1-5|TRBV6-1|NA
CASSERRGDQGRESNQPQHF
TGTGCCAGCAGTGAACGGAGAGGGGACCAGGGGAGGGAGAGCAATCAGCCCCAGCATTTT
>TRBD2|TRBJ2-7|TRBV11-2|once
CASSSSGRAAYEQYF
TGTGCCAGCAGCTCTAGCGGGAGGGCCGCTTACGAGCAGTACTTC
>TRBD2|TRBJ2-7|TRBV18|NA
CASSPISGKNHEQYF
TGTGCCAGCTCACCAATTAGCGGGAAGAACCACGAGCAGTACTTC
>TRBD2|TRBJ2-5|TRBV28|NA
CASSKGGRAQYF
TGTGCCAGCAGTAAGGGCGGGAGGGCCCAGTACTTC
>TRBD2|TRBJ2-1|TRBV28|few
CASSDLAGAVDYNEQFF
TGTGCCAGCAGCGACCTAGCGGGAGCGGTAGACTACAATGAGCAGTTCTTC
>NA|TRBJ1-5|TRBV19|NA
CASSADLGQPQHF
TGTGCCAGTAGTGCGGATTTGGGTCAGCCCCAGCATTTT
>TRBD2|TRBJ2-7|TRBV6-5|NA
CASTRTSGSYEQYF
TGTGCCAGCACCCGGACTAGCGGGAGCTACGAGCAGTACTTC
>TRBD1|TRBJ2-1|TRBV28|NA
CASSPPGTVQYNEQFF
TGTGCCAGCAGTCCCCCCGGGACAGTGCAATACAATGAGCAGTTCTTC
>TRBD1|TRBJ1-1|TRBV3-1/TRBV3-2|NA
CASSQPLRDREDMNTEAFF
TGTGCCAGCAGCCAACCTCTCCGGGACAGGGAGGACATGAACACTGAAGCTTTCTTT
>NA|TRBJ2-7|TRBV28|NA
CASTPPDFYEQYF
TGTGCCAGCACCCCCCCGGACTTCTACGAGCAGTACTTC
>NA|TRBJ2-2|TRBV27|NA
CASSLLAGLKNTGELFF
TGTGCCAGCAGTTTATTAGCAGGGCTGAAGAACACCGGGGAGCTGTTTTTT
>TRBD1|TRBJ2-7|TRBV4-3|NA
CASSQGTGDPHEQYF
TGCGCCAGCAGCCAAGGGACAGGGGATCCGCACGAGCAGTACTTC
>TRBD1|TRBJ2-1|TRBV19|NA
CASSTRTGPVYNEQFF
TGTGCCAGTAGTACCCGGACAGGGCCTGTGTACAATGAGCAGTTCTTC